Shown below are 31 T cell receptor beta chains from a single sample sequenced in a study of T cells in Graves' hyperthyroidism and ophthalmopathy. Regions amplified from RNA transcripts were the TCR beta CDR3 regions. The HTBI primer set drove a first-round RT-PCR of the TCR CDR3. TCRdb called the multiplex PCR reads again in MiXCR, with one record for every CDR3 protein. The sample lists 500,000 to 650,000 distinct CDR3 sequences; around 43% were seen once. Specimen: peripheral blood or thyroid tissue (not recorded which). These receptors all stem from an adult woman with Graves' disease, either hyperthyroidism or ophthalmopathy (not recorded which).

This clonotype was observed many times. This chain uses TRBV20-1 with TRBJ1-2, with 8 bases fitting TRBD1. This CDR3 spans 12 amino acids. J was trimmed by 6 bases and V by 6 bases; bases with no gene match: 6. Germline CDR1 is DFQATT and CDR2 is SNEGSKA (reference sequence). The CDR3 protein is CSATGTGHGYTF. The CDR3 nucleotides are TGCAGTGCAACTGGGACAGGACATGGCTACACCTTC.

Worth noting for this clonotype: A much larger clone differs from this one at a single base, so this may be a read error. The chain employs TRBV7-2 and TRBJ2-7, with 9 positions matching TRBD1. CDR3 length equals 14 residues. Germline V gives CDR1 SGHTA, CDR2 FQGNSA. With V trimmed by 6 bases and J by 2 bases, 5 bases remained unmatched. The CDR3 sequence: CASSGTGPTYEQYF. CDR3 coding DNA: TGTGCCAGCAGTGGGACAGGGCCTACCTACGAGCAGTACTTC.

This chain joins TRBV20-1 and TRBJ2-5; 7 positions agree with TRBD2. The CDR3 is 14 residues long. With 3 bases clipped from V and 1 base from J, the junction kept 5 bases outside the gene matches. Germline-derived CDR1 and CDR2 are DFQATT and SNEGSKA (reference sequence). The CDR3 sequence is CSASGTTIQETQYF. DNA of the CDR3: TGCAGTGCTAGCGGGACTACCATCCAAGAGACCCAGTACTTC.

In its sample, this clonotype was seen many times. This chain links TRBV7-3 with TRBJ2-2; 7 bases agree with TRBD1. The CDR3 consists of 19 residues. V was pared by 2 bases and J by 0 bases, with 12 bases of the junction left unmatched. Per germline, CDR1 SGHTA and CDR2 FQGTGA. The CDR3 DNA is TGTGCCAGCAGCTTAGGTCAGGGGGTGCGAGGTTCGAACACCGGGGAGCTGTTTTTT. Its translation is CASSLGQGVRGSNTGELFF.

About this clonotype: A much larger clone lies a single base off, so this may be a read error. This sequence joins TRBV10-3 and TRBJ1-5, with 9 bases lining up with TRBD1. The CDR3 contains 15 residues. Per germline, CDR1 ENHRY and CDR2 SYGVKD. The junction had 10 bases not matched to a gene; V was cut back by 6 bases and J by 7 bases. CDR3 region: CAIRGAGTGRQPQHF. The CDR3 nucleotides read TGTGCCATCAGGGGAGCGGGGACAGGGAGACAGCCCCAGCATTTT.

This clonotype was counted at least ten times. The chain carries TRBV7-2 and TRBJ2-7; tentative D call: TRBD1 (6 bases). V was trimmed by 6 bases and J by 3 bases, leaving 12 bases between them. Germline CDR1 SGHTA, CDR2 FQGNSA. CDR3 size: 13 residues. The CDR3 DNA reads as TGTGCCAGCAGGGCCGGGACACTCTACGAGCAGTACTTC. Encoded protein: CASRAGTLYEQYF.

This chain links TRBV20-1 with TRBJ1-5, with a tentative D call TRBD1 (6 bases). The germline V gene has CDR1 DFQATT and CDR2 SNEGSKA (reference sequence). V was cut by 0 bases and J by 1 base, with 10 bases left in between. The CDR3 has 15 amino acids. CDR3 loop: CSAREGAVSNQPQHF. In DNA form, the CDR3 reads TGCAGTGCTAGAGAGGGGGCGGTGAGCAATCAGCCCCAGCATTTT.

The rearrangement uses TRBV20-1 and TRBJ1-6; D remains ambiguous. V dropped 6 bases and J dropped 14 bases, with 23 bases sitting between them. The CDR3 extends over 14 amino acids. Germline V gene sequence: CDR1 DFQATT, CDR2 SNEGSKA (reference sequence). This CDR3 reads CSASSPETWRSLHF. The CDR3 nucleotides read TGCAGTGCCAGCAGTCCCGAGACCTGGAGATCCCTCCACTTT.

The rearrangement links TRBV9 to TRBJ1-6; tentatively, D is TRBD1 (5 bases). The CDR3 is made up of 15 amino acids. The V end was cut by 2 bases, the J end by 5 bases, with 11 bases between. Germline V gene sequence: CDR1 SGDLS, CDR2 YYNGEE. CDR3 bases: TGTGCCAGCAGCGTCTACGGGGCCCATAATTCACCCCTCCACTTT. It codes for CASSVYGAHNSPLHF.

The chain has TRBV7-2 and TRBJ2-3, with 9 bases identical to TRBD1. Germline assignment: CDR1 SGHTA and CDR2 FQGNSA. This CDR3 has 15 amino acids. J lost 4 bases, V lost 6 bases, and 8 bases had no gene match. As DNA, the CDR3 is TGTGCCAGCAGGAGGGACAGGGTAGGAGCAGATACGCAGTATTTT. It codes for CASRRDRVGADTQYF.

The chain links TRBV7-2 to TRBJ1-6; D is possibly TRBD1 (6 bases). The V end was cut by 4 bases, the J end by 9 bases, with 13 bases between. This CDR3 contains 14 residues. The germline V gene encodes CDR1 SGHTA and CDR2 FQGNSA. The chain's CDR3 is CASSSSGEISPLHF. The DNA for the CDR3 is TGTGCCAGCAGCTCCTCAGGGGAGATTTCACCCCTCCACTTT.

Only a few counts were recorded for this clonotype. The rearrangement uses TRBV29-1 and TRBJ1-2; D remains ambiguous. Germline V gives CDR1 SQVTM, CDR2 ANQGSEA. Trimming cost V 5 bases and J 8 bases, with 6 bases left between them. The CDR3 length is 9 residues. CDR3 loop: CSVSSGYTF. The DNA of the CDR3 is TGCAGCGTTTCTTCCGGCTACACCTTC.

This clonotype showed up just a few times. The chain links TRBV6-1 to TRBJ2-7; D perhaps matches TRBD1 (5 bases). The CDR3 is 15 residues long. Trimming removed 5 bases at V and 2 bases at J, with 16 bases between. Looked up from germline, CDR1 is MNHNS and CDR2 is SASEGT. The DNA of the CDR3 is TGTGCCAGCAGTTTCGGTGGGGCAGAGACCTACGAGCAGTACTTC. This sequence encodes CASSFGGAETYEQYF.

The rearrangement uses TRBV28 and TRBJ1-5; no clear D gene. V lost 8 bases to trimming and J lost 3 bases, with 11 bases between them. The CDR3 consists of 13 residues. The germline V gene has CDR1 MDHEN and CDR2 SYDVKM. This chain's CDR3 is CASGQRDNQPQHF. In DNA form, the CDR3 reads TGTGCCAGCGGTCAAAGAGACAATCAGCCCCAGCATTTT.

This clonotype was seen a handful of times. CDR3 amino acids: CATSRDIGSGPTYEQYF. The CDR3 DNA is TGTGCCACCAGCAGAGATATCGGTAGCGGGCCTACCTACGAGCAGTACTTC. This chain joins TRBV15 and TRBJ2-7; 7 bases match TRBD2. The ends lost 0 bases at V and 2 bases at J; junction bases unmatched: 10. Germline V gene sequence: CDR1 LNHNV, CDR2 YYDKDF (reference sequence). The CDR3 consists of 17 residues.

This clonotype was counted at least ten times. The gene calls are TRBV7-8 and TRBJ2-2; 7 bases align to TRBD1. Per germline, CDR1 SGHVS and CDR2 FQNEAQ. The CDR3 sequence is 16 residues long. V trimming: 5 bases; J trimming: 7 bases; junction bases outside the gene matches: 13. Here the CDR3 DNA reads TGTGCCAGCAGCAGATCCCACGACAGGGCGGGCGGGGAGCTGTTTTTT. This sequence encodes CASSRSHDRAGGELFF. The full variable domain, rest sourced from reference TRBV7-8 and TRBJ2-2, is GAGVSQSPRYKVAKRGQDVALRCDPISGHVSLFWYQQALGQGPEFLTYFQNEAQLDKSGLPSDRFFAERPEGSVSTLKIQRTQQEDSAVYLCASSRSHDRAGGELFFGEGSRLTVL.

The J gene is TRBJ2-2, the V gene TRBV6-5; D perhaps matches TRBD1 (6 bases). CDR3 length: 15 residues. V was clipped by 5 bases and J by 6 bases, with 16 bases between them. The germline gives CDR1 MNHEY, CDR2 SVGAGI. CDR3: CASSHGGGRAGELFF. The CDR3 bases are TGTGCCAGCAGTCACGGTGGGGGCAGGGCCGGGGAGCTGTTTTTT.

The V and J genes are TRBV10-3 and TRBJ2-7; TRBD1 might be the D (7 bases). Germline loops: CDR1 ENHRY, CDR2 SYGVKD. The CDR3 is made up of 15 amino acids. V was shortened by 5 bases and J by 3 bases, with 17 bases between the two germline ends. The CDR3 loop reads CAISPSGGRGYEQYF. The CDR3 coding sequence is TGTGCCATCAGTCCCTCAGGGGGGAGAGGCTACGAGCAGTACTTC.

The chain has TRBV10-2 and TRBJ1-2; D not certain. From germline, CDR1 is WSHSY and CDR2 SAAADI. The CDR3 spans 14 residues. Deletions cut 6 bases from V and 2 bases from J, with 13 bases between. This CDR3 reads CASSQVQRNYGYTF. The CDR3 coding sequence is TGCGCCAGCAGCCAAGTACAGAGGAACTATGGCTACACCTTC.

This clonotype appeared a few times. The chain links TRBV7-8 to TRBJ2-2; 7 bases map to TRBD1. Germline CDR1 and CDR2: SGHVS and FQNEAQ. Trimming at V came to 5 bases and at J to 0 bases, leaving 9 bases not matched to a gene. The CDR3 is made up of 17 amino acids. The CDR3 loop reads CASSPGQPVANTGELFF. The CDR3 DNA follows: TGTGCCAGCAGCCCGGGACAGCCAGTCGCGAACACCGGGGAGCTGTTTTTT.

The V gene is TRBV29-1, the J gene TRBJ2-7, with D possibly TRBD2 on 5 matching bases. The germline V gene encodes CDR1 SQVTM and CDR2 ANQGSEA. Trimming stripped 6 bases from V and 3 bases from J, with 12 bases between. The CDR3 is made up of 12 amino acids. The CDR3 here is CSVGVSFYEQYF. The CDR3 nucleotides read TGCAGCGTCGGGGTCAGTTTCTACGAGCAGTACTTC.

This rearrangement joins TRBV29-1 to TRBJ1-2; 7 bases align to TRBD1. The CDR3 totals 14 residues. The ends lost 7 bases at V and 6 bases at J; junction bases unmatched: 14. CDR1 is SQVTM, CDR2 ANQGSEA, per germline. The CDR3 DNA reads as TGCAGCGCCCAAAAGACAGGGATGGTCCATGGCTACACCTTC. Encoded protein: CSAQKTGMVHGYTF.

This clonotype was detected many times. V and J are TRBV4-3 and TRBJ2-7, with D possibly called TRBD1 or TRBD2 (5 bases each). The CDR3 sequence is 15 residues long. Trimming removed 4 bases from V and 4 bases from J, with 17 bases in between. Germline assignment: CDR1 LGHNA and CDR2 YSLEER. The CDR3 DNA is TGCGCCAGCAGCCTTGCCGGGCAGGGCGGGTACGAGCAGTACTTC. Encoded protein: CASSLAGQGGYEQYF.

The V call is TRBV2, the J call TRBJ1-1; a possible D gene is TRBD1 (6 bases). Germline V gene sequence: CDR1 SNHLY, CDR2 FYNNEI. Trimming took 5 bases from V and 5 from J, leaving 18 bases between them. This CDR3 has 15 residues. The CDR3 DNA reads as TGTGCCAGCAGTCCCGGGGGGGCAGCGGAAACTGAAGCTTTCTTT. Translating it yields CASSPGGAAETEAFF.

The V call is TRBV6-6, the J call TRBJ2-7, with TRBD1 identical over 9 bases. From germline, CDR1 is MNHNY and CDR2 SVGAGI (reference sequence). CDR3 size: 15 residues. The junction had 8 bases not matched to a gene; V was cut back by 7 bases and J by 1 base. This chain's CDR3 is CASTKDRGVSYEQYF. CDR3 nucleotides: TGTGCCAGCACCAAAGACAGGGGGGTTTCCTACGAGCAGTACTTC.

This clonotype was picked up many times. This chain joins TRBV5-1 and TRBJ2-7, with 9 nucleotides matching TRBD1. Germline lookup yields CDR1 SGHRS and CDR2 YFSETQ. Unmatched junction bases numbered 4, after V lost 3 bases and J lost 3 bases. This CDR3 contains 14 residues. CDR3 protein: CASSSTGQGYEQYF. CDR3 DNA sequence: TGCGCCAGCAGCTCCACGGGACAGGGCTACGAGCAGTACTTC.

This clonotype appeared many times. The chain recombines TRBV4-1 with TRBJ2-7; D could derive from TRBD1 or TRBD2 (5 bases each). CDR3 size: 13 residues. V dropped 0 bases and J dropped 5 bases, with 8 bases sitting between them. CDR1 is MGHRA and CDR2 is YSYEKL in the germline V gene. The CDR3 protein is CASSQDWGNEQYF. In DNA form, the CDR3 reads TGCGCCAGCAGCCAAGATTGGGGGAACGAGCAGTACTTC.

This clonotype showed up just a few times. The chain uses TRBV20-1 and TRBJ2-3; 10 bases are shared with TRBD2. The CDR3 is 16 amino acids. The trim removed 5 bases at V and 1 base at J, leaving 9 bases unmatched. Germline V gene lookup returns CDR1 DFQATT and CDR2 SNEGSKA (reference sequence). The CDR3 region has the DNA TGCAGTGCTGCCAGTAGGACTAGCGGTGGCACAGATACGCAGTATTTT. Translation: CSAASRTSGGTDTQYF.

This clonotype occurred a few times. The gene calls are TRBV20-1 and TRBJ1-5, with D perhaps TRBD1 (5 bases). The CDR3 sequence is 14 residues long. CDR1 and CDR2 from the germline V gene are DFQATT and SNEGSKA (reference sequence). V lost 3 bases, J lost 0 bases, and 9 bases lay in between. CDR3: CSASSGTSNQPQHF. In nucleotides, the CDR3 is TGCAGTGCTAGCTCCGGGACTAGCAATCAGCCCCAGCATTTT.

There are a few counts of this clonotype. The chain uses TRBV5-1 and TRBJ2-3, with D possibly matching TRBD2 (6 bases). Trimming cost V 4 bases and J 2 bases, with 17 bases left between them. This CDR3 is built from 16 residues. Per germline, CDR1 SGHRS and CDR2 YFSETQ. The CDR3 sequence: CASSSLPGLPTDTQYF. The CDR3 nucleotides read TGCGCCAGCAGCAGCCTACCGGGACTCCCCACAGATACGCAGTATTTT.

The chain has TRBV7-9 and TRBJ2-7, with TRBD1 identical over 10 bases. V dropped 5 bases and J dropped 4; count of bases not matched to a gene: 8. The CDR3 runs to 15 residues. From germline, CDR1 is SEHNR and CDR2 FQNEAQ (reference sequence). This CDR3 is CASSTGQGILYEQYF. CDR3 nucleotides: TGTGCCAGCAGCACGGGACAGGGGATCCTGTACGAGCAGTACTTC.